Here is one T cell receptor (beta chain) with its context. Its specificity is not known. This record comes from a study of CXCR3-negative and CXCR3-positive naive CD8 T cells. Naive CD8+ T cells showed a CD45RO-CCR7+CD27+CD95- phenotype. UMI-labeled 5' RACE yielded the TRB cDNA libraries. After re-calling the 5' RACE reads, TCRdb lists one entry per CDR3 protein, DNA absent. The sample features about 50,000 distinct CDR3 sequences, with about 0.5% in its top ten. In germline, CDR1 is SGHTA, CDR2 FQGTGA. The CDR3 is 16 amino acids. Study results and caveats: TRBV-TRBJ usage was alike in naive CXCR3-negative and CXCR3-positive cells but differed in memory cells. In CXCR3-positive naive cells, the TRB CDR3s were more hydrophobic than in CXCR3-negative naive cells.

The origin of this receptor is a human donor in good health. Some clones in this sample may be carry-over from other donors' samples. What was sequenced was naive CXCR3+ CD8+ T cells from blood. Subset: CD45RO-CCR7+CD27+CD95- naive CD8+ T cells expressing CXCR3 (TNR3+). The V call is TRBV7-3, the J call TRBJ2-1; TCRdb outputs TRBD1, but without DNA this stays unchecked. The CDR3 sequence is CASSYGTGGSYNEQFF.